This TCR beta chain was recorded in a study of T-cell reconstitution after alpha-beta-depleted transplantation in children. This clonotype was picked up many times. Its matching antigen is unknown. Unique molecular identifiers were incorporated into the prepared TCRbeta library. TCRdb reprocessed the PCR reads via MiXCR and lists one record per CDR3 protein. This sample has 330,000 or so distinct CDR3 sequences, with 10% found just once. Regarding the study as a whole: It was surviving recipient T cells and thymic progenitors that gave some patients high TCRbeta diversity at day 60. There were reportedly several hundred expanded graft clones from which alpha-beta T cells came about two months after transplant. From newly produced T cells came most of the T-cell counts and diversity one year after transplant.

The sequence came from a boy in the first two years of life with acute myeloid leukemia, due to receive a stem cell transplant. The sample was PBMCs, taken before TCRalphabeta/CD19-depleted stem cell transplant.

The CDR3 reads CASSTDRVLADTQYF. In DNA, the CDR3 is TGTGCCAGCAGCACGGACAGGGTACTTGCAGATACGCAGTATTTT. This chain links TRBV5-8 with TRBJ2-3; 8 nucleotides line up with TRBD1. There are 15 residues in the CDR3. The V and J ends lost 4 bases and 4 bases, in that order; junction bases with no gene match: 8. Germline CDR1 reads SGHTS; CDR2 reads YDEGEE.